Listed here are 12 T cell receptor beta chains from one sample, sequenced in a study of T cell responses to AZD1222 COVID-19 vaccine. Assay: immunoSEQ multiplex PCR; the TCRdb copy retains only in-frame clones and omits some. The table includes approximately 130,000 clones, 92% detected once. The specimen was peripheral blood, collected on day 0 of AZD1222 vaccination. The receptors were sampled from an adult in good health.

The rearrangement uses TRBV3-1 (or the pseudogene TRBV3-2) and TRBJ1-5; 7 nucleotides match TRBD1. CDR3 length: 13 residues. Germline assignment: CDR1 LGHDT and CDR2 YNNKEL (reference sequence). Trimming cost V 8 bases and J 5 bases; bases outside gene matches: 6. The CDR3 bases are TGTGCCAGCGGCCGGACAGGAGATCAGCCCCAGCATTTT. Protein sequence: CASGRTGDQPQHF.

The chain is built from TRBV6-5 and TRBJ1-1; 7 bases line up with TRBD1. This CDR3 has 13 residues. Trimming removed 6 bases from V and 5 bases from J; junction bases left unmatched: 6. CDR1 MNHEY and CDR2 SVGAGI come from the germline V gene. The CDR3 region is CASSRQGRTEAFF. CDR3 DNA: TGTGCCAGCAGCCGACAGGGTCGGACTGAAGCTTTCTTT.

The V gene is TRBV18, the J gene TRBJ1-1; D might be TRBD1 (6 bases). Trimming removed 1 base from V and 0 bases from J, with 12 bases in between. The germline V gene has CDR1 KGHSH and CDR2 LQKENI. CDR3 length: 16 amino acids. The CDR3 is CASSPRLPGVNTEAFF. CDR3 DNA sequence: TGTGCCAGCTCACCACGCCTGCCAGGGGTGAACACTGAAGCTTTCTTT.

This clone was picked up one time. The V and J genes are TRBV9 and TRBJ1-1, with 8 positions matching TRBD1. J gave up 4 bases and V 3 bases, and 8 bases lay outside the gene matches. Germline CDR1 SGDLS, CDR2 YYNGEE. The CDR3 runs 15 residues. The CDR3 nucleotides are TGTGCCAGCAGCGGGGACAGGCCCCACCCCACTGAAGCTTTCTTT. It is translated as CASSGDRPHPTEAFF.

The chain has TRBV2 and TRBJ1-1; 7 bases map to TRBD1. Germline-derived CDR1 and CDR2 are SNHLY and FYNNEI. J gave up 0 bases and V 3 bases, and 10 bases lay outside the gene matches. This CDR3 is 17 amino acids long. Here the CDR3 reads CASSEGRTGFMNTEAFF. The CDR3 nucleotides are TGTGCCAGCAGTGAGGGTAGGACAGGTTTCATGAACACTGAAGCTTTCTTT.

Here the CDR3 reads CASSAPGVRNSPLHF. CDR3 nucleotides: TGTGCCAGCAGTGCCCCGGGAGTTCGTAATTCACCCCTCCACTTT. V usage is TRBV28 and J usage is TRBJ1-6; no clear D gene. Trimming cost V 5 bases and J 6 bases, with 14 bases left between them. There are 15 residues in the CDR3. In germline, CDR1 is MDHEN, CDR2 SYDVKM.

The chain joins TRBV27 to TRBJ1-1; D is unclear. Germline CDR1 MNHEY, CDR2 SMNVEV (reference sequence). The CDR3 has 14 residues. V dropped 0 bases and J dropped 7 bases, with 12 bases sitting between them. CDR3: CASSLSRGGNEAFF. CDR3 in DNA: TGTGCCAGCAGTTTATCGCGGGGAGGGAATGAAGCTTTCTTT.

The chain joins TRBV28 to TRBJ1-5, with TRBD1 as a possible D gene (6 bases). Trimming shortened V by 6 bases and J by 2 bases, and 17 bases separated the two germline ends. Germline V CDR1 and CDR2: MDHEN, SYDVKM. This CDR3 is built from 16 residues. In DNA, the CDR3 is TGTGCCAGCAGCCAAGGGGGGGCTGGAGGCAATCAGCCCCAGCATTTT. This encodes CASSQGGAGGNQPQHF.

This clone was observed once. The chain is built from TRBV2 and TRBJ1-1; TRBD1 is a possible D gene (5 bases). The CDR3 totals 15 residues. The ends were cut back, 5 bases at V and 3 bases at J, with 16 bases in the middle. The germline gives CDR1 SNHLY, CDR2 FYNNEI. CDR3 bases: TGTGCCAGCAGTTCCAGGGCGATGGGGGACACTGAAGCTTTCTTT. Translated: CASSSRAMGDTEAFF.

The chain employs TRBV28 and TRBJ1-6, with 11 bases identical to TRBD1. CDR3 size: 18 residues. CDR1 and CDR2 from the germline V gene are MDHEN and SYDVKM. The V gene end was trimmed by 5 bases and the J gene end by 0 bases; junction bases not matched to a gene: 6. The CDR3 nucleotides are TGTGCCAGCAGTGGAGCCGGGACAGGGGGCTCCTATAATTCACCCCTCCACTTT. Amino acids: CASSGAGTGGSYNSPLHF. Looking up the rest from reference TRBV28 and TRBJ1-6 gives the full variable domain: DVKVTQSSRYLVKRTGEKVFLECVQDMDHENMFWYRQDPGLGLRLIYFSYDVKMKEKGDIPEGYSVSREKKERFSLILESASTNQTSMYLCASSGAGTGGSYNSPLHFGNGTRLTVT.

The chain links TRBV4-2 to TRBJ2-1; 7 positions match TRBD2. V lost 1 base and J lost 10; bases outside the gene matches: 13. This CDR3 is built from 16 residues. Germline lookup yields CDR1 LGHNA and CDR2 YNFKEQ. CDR3 coding DNA: TGTGCCAGCAGCCAAGTGACGGGAGGAGCCGGACGGGAGCAGTTCTTC. Translated, it gives CASSQVTGGAGREQFF.

The gene calls are TRBV19 and TRBJ1-1; no clear D gene. V lost 6 bases, J lost 2 bases, and 13 bases lay in between. This CDR3 has 14 residues. Germline V gene lookup returns CDR1 LNHDA and CDR2 SQIVND (reference sequence). CDR3 loop: CASRRREINTEAFF. The CDR3 DNA reads TGTGCCAGTAGGCGACGCGAGATAAACACTGAAGCTTTCTTT.